Below are 19 T cell receptor beta chains sequenced from a single sample in a study of naive and memory T cell subsets. Study findings and constraints: A few larger clonotypes appeared in naive repertoires, especially CD8, possibly memory cells re-expressing CD45RA.

Both TRBC1 and TRBC2 were covered by a beta constant-region primer of two equimolar oligonucleotides. Four rounds of PCR amplified the ligated cDNA using nested alpha and beta constant-region primers plus SP2. MiXCR, run by TCRdb on the UMI-ligation and nested PCR reads, gives a single entry per CDR3 protein. The sample includes more than 95,000 distinct CDR3 sequences, 14% seen only once; the top ten take about 3%. No cognate antigen is known for these TCRs. Sequencing was carried out using naive CD8+ T cells from blood. The receptors here all came from a human donor in good health.

This clonotype has just a few counts. CDR3 bases: TGTGCCAGCAGTCCACGTAGGGCGGGCGGCTCCTACAATGAGCAGTTCTTC. Amino acid sequence: CASSPRRAGGSYNEQFF. V is TRBV6-2 or TRBV6-3 and J is TRBJ2-1; a possible D gene is TRBD2 (5 bases). V was clipped by 5 bases and J by 0 bases, with 17 bases between them. The germline CDR1 and CDR2 sequences are MNHEY and SVGEGT. The CDR3 contains 17 residues.

The J gene is TRBJ2-3, the V gene TRBV6-2 or TRBV6-3, with D unresolved. Germline V gene lookup returns CDR1 MNHEY and CDR2 SVGEGT. The CDR3 has 17 residues. Trimming cost V 2 bases and J 1 base, with 16 bases left between them. CDR3 residues: CASSYVRPDRGTDTQYF. The CDR3 DNA follows: TGTGCCAGCAGTTACGTGAGGCCTGATCGGGGCACAGATACGCAGTATTTT.

The gene calls are TRBV7-9 and TRBJ2-5, with D possibly TRBD2 on 5 matching bases. The CDR3 length is 17 residues. V dropped 6 bases and J dropped 0 bases, with 20 bases sitting between them. Germline V gene data show CDR1 as SEHNR and CDR2 as FQNEAQ (reference sequence). The CDR3 coding sequence is TGTGCCAGCAGTGGGCCTACTAGTCGACTCGACCAAGAGACCCAGTACTTC. As protein: CASSGPTSRLDQETQYF.

This clonotype was detected a few times. The chain employs TRBV12-3 or TRBV12-4 and TRBJ2-7; possibly TRBD2 for D (6 bases). The CDR3 contains 14 residues. Trimming pared 0 bases from V and 2 bases from J, leaving 8 bases between. The CDR3 coding sequence is TGTGCCAGCAGTTTAGCGGGGGGACCCTACGAGCAGTACTTC. It codes for CASSLAGGPYEQYF.

This clonotype was detected many times. The chain uses TRBV11-2 and TRBJ2-2; D perhaps matches TRBD2 (6 bases). Trimming removed 5 bases at V and 1 base at J, with 14 bases between. The CDR3 is 16 residues long. Germline values: CDR1 SGHAT, CDR2 FQNNGV. CDR3 DNA sequence: TGTGCCAGCAGCGGGCGGGATGGCGGGAACACCGGGGAGCTGTTTTTT. Protein: CASSGRDGGNTGELFF.

This clonotype was seen a few times. The chain links TRBV7-2 to TRBJ2-7; 7 bases agree with TRBD1. The J segment lost 2 bases and the V segment lost 2 bases, leaving 6 bases of the junction unmatched. Germline CDR1 reads SGHTA; CDR2 reads FQGNSA. This CDR3 is built from 15 residues. The CDR3 sequence: CASSLTGDPPYEQYF. In nucleotides, the CDR3 is TGTGCCAGCAGCTTAACAGGGGATCCCCCCTACGAGCAGTACTTC.

The chain combines TRBV20-1 with TRBJ2-7, with D tentatively TRBD2 (5 bases). Germline values: CDR1 DFQATT, CDR2 SNEGSKA (reference sequence). Trimming took 2 bases from V and 6 from J, leaving 8 bases between them. CDR3 length: 11 residues. The CDR3 region is CSARTSAEQYF. DNA for the CDR3: TGCAGTGCTAGAACTAGTGCCGAGCAGTACTTC.

The chain links TRBV4-2 to TRBJ2-1, with a weak D call TRBD1 (5 bases). V shed 0 bases and J shed 4 bases, with 13 bases lying between them. CDR3 length equals 16 residues. CDR1 and CDR2 from the germline V gene are LGHNA and YNFKEQ. CDR3 in DNA: TGTGCCAGCAGCCAAGAGCAGCAGGACACATACAATGAGCAGTTCTTC. This gives the protein CASSQEQQDTYNEQFF.

V usage is TRBV7-9 and J usage is TRBJ2-2; D is perhaps TRBD1 (5 bases). CDR1 and CDR2 (germline): SEHNR, FQNEAQ (reference sequence). This CDR3 contains 16 residues. V lost 4 bases, J lost 5 bases, and 17 bases lay in between. The CDR3 coding sequence is TGTGCCAGCAGCTCCCATCATGCAGGGCCTACCGGGGAGCTGTTTTTT. It yields the protein CASSSHHAGPTGELFF.

This clonotype was counted many times. The chain employs TRBV9 and TRBJ1-5; D call uncertain. Germline values: CDR1 SGDLS, CDR2 YYNGEE. Trimming removed 8 bases at V and 7 bases at J, with 13 bases between. The CDR3 totals 12 residues. CDR3 residues: CASGSGGQPQHF. The CDR3 DNA follows: TGTGCCAGTGGGAGCGGTGGACAGCCCCAGCATTTT.

This clonotype was detected only a few times. The CDR3 DNA reads as TGTGCCAGCAGTAATGCTGGCGGGAGTCGCTCCTACAATGAGCAGTTCTTC. It yields the protein CASSNAGGSRSYNEQFF. The chain employs TRBV7-9 and TRBJ2-1, with TRBD2 matching over 7 bases. Germline CDR1 reads SEHNR; CDR2 reads FQNEAQ (reference sequence). The CDR3 has 17 amino acids. V trimming: 6 bases; J trimming: 0 bases; junction bases outside the gene matches: 11.

This clonotype was detected many times. The rearrangement uses TRBV20-1 and TRBJ2-1; 7 bases are shared with TRBD2. CDR3 size: 13 residues. CDR1 and CDR2 (germline): DFQATT, SNEGSKA (reference sequence). J lost 7 bases, V lost 3 bases, and 6 bases had no gene match. CDR3 in DNA: TGCAGTGCTAGCGGGACTACGTTGAATGAGCAGTTCTTC. This sequence encodes CSASGTTLNEQFF.

This clonotype was seen ten or more times. V is TRBV6-2 or TRBV6-3 and J is TRBJ1-2, with D hard to call. This CDR3 has 11 residues. CDR1 and CDR2 (germline): MNHEY, SVGEGT. V was trimmed by 4 bases and J by 7 bases, leaving 7 bases between them. DNA of the CDR3: TGTGCCAGCAGTTTTCCGGTTGGCTACACCTTC. Its translation is CASSFPVGYTF.

This clonotype was seen many times. The chain is built from TRBV7-8 and TRBJ1-2; no clear D gene. CDR3 size: 17 residues. Trimming removed 1 base at V and 0 bases at J, with 15 bases between. Germline lookup yields CDR1 SGHVS and CDR2 FQNEAQ. Here the CDR3 DNA reads TGTGCCAGCAGCTTAGTACCCACGGCGGGTCCTAACTATGGCTACACCTTC. Protein product: CASSLVPTAGPNYGYTF.

This clonotype was recorded a few times. The chain couples TRBV12-3 or TRBV12-4 to TRBJ1-1; tentatively, D is TRBD1 (5 bases). This CDR3 is built from 13 residues. V dropped 8 bases and J dropped 8 bases, with 18 bases sitting between them. CDR3 nucleotide sequence: TGTGCCAGCTCCCAAAGAGGGGCCCCAGAAGCTTTCTTT. Encoded protein: CASSQRGAPEAFF.

V and J are TRBV7-9 and TRBJ2-5; D unclear. Germline V gene sequence: CDR1 SEHNR, CDR2 FQNEAQ (reference sequence). Trimming removed 4 bases from V and 2 bases from J, with 5 bases in between. CDR3 length equals 12 residues. CDR3 sequence: CASSSDQETQYF. The DNA for the CDR3 is TGTGCCAGCAGCTCGGATCAAGAGACCCAGTACTTC.

The count of this clonotype is one. The J gene is TRBJ1-6, the V gene TRBV5-1; the match to TRBD1 covers 9 bases. V lost 3 bases to trimming and J lost 10 bases; unmatched junction nucleotides: 8. This CDR3 has 15 residues. Germline values: CDR1 SGHRS, CDR2 YFSETQ. The CDR3 DNA sequence: TGCGCCAGCAGCTCCCTCGGACAGGGGACCTCACCCCTCCACTTT. It specifies CASSSLGQGTSPLHF.

This clonotype was counted between two and nine times. The chain uses TRBV4-3 and TRBJ2-7; 8 nucleotides line up with TRBD2. With V trimmed by 4 bases and J by 0 bases, 8 bases remained unmatched. From germline, CDR1 is LGHNA and CDR2 YSLEER. This CDR3 has 16 amino acids. As DNA, the CDR3 is TGCGCCAGCAGCCCATTTAGCGGGGTAAGCTCCTACGAGCAGTACTTC. The encoded protein is CASSPFSGVSSYEQYF.

This chain joins TRBV4-3 and TRBJ2-5; D call uncertain. Trimming took off 2 bases at V and 3 bases at J, with 7 bases between the two ends. The germline gives CDR1 LGHNA, CDR2 YSLEER. The CDR3 runs 13 residues. The CDR3 DNA is TGCGCCAGCAGCCAAAGGGTAGAAGAGACCCAGTACTTC. Translated: CASSQRVEETQYF.